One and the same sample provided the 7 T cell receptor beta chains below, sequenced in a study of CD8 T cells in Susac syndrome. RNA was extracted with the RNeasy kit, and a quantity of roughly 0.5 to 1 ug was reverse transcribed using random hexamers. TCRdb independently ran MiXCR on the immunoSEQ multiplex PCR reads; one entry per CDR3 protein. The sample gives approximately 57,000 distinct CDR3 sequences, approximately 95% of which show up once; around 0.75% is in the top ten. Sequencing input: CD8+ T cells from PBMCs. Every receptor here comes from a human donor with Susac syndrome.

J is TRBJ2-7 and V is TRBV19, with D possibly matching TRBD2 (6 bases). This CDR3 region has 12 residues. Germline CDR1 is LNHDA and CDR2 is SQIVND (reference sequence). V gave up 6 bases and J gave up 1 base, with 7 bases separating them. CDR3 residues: CASRGGSYEQYF. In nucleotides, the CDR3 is TGTGCCAGTAGGGGGGGTTCCTACGAGCAGTACTTC.

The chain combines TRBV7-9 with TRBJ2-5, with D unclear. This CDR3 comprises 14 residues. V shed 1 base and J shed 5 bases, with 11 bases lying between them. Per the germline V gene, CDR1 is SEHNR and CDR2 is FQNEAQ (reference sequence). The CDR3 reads CASSLGERIETQYF. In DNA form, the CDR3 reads TGTGCCAGCAGCTTAGGTGAGCGTATCGAGACCCAGTACTTC.

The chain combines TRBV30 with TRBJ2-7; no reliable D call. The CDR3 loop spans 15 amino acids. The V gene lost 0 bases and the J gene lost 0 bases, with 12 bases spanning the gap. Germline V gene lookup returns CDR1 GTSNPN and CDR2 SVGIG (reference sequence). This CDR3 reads CAWSVVRLSSYEQYF. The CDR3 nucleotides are TGTGCCTGGAGTGTAGTCCGGCTATCCTCCTACGAGCAGTACTTC. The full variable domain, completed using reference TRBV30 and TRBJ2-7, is SQTIHQWPATLVQPVGSPLSLECTVEGTSNPNLYWYRQAAGRGLQLLFYSVGIGQISSEVPQNLSASRPQDRQFILSSKKLLLSDSGFYLCAWSVVRLSSYEQYFGPGTRLTVT.

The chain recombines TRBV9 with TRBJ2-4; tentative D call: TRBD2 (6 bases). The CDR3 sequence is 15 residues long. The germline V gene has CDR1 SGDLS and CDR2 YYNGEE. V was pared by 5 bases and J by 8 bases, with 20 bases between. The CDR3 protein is CASSEETGGVDIQYF. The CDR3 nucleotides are TGTGCCAGCAGTGAAGAGACTGGAGGGGTAGACATTCAGTACTTC.

The CDR3 protein is CASSQGITGVTEAFF. The CDR3 nucleotides are TGCGCCAGCAGCCAAGGCATAACAGGGGTAACTGAAGCTTTCTTT. The chain recombines TRBV4-3 with TRBJ1-1; 7 bases map to TRBD1. V shed 1 base, J shed 5 bases, and the junction held 7 bases outside the gene matches. Germline CDR1 is LGHNA and CDR2 is YSLEER. The CDR3 has 15 residues.

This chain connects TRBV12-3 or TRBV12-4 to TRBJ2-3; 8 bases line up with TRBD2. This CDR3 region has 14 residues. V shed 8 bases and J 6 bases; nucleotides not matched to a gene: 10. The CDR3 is CASLDGGAGDTQYF. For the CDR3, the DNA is TGTGCCAGCTTGGACGGGGGGGCCGGGGATACGCAGTATTTT.

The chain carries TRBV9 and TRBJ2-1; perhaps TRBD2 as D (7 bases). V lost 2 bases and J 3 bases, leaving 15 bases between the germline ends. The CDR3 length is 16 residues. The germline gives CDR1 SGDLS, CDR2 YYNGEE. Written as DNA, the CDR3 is TGTGCCAGCAGCGTGGGGGGGGCCCTCCTCTACAATGAGCAGTTCTTC. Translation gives CASSVGGALLYNEQFF.